A selection of T cell receptor beta chains follows, all from one sample in a study of molecular identifiers for immune sequencing clone quantification. TCRdb re-called the PCR reads with MiXCR, one entry per CDR3 protein. Of 400,000 to 600,000 distinct CDR3 sequences in the sample, about 26% are singletons; the top ten hold under 0.8%. Material: naive CD8+ T cells from blood, with Jurkat cell RNA spiked in. These receptors were taken from a human donor in good health. Some libraries in this study had Jurkat cell RNA spiked in. The conserved cysteine and the conserved F or W are not part of the CDR3 here. The D gene is left open where the match is weak.

j_call d_call v_call cdr3_aa
TRBJ2-7 - TRBV6-2/TRBV6-3 ASSPSFEQY
TRBJ2-7 - TRBV29-1 SAKTNAYEQY
TRBJ2-7 TRBD2 TRBV11-2 ASSLSSGVSYEQY
TRBJ2-1 TRBD2 TRBV29-1 SPKGTKTHNEQF
TRBJ2-5 - TRBV30 AWSVGSGPWTQY
TRBJ2-4 - TRBV14 ASSQERPDIQY
TRBJ1-2 TRBD1 TRBV13 ASSPDRTNYGYT
TRBJ2-4 TRBD1 TRBV19 ASSISLGQPIQY
TRBJ1-3 - TRBV7-9 ASRGTGTLNGNTIY
TRBJ2-7 - TRBV7-2 ASSPTGFSSYEQY
TRBJ1-1 - TRBV20-1 SAQGLGGYMNTEAF
TRBJ2-1 - TRBV7-9 ASSHYSTEQF
TRBJ2-7 - TRBV5-4 ASSLAGGGENEQY
TRBJ2-3 TRBD2 TRBV7-8 ASSSLRRLAGGTTDTQY
TRBJ1-1 - TRBV21-1 ASSKGDSSVTGTEAF
TRBJ1-2 TRBD1 TRBV20-1 SVRTGINYGYT
TRBJ2-7 - TRBV6-2/TRBV6-3 ASSYSSWGLPSPSYEQY
TRBJ2-2 - TRBV7-9 ASSSRTVEEALLGELF
TRBJ1-2 TRBD1 TRBV5-8 ASSTQETGLIWD
TRBJ2-5 - TRBV5-6 ASSLRWGKETQY
TRBJ1-2 - TRBV12-3/TRBV12-4 ASSLLPVGGYT
TRBJ2-1 TRBD1 TRBV4-1 ASSQDRTGQF
TRBJ1-5 - TRBV19 ASRTGSQPQH
TRBJ2-3 - TRBV3-1 ASSHKDTDTQY
TRBJ2-7 TRBD1 TRBV4-3 ASSLRGQGSYEQY
TRBJ2-7 - TRBV6-1 ASVRDEQY